This T cell receptor (beta chain) was found in a study of CD8+CD57+ T cells in acquired aplastic anemia. The wider study: Sorted CD4+ and CD8+ cells gave an average of roughly 3.2 ug of DNA. Study conclusions and caveats: Some 31 sequences, all CD8+ CDR3, were shared between patients and controls.

With regard to this clonotype: What it recognizes is unknown.

V shed 5 bases, J shed 8 bases, and the junction held 1 base outside the gene matches. Germline assignment: CDR1 SQVTM and CDR2 ANQGSEA. The CDR3 runs to 12 residues. Those patients picked for sequencing had displayed CD8+CD57+ cell expansion on flow cytometry. Severe acquired aplastic anemia was the diagnosis recorded for all patients. No therapy had been given to the patients at the time of blood sampling. Genomic DNA acted as the template from which TCR beta VDJ combination and CDR3 sequence profiling were carried out. TCRdb reprocessed the reads via MiXCR and lists one record per CDR3 protein. In the table there are about 180,000 distinct CDR3 sequences, 45% to 55% of which are singletons.

The specimen sequenced was sorted CD4+, CD8+, or CD8+CD57+ T cells (not recorded which) from PBMCs. This sequence originates from a human donor with aplastic anemia. The chain carries TRBV29-1 and TRBJ2-2; 11 bases fit TRBD2. The CDR3 DNA reads as TGCAGCGTTCGGACTAGCGGGGGGGAGCTGTTTTTT. It codes for CSVRTSGGELFF.